A selection of T cell receptor beta chains follows, all from one sample in a study of monozygotic twins with inflammatory bowel disease. For each CDR3 protein, TCRdb gives one entry from its re-call of the 5' RACE reads, without DNA. This sample contains roughly 320,000 distinct CDR3 sequences. The sequencing input was blood. All receptors derive from a human donor with ulcerative colitis or Crohn's disease, or a healthy co-twin of an affected twin (not recorded which). CDR3s include the opening cysteine and the closing phenylalanine or tryptophan. Each record gives: J gene, V gene, CDR3 protein.

J: TRBJ1-5
V: TRBV30
CDR3: CAWSVKGRVGQPQHF

J: TRBJ2-7
V: TRBV27
CDR3: CASARGAAVYEQYF

J: TRBJ2-1
V: TRBV6-6
CDR3: CASSPRDPQFF

J: TRBJ2-4
V: TRBV9
CDR3: CASSVYSGPLYF

J: TRBJ1-1
V: TRBV3-1
CDR3: CASSQGWLNTEAFF

J: TRBJ2-1
V: TRBV12-3/TRBV12-4
CDR3: CASRDREYNEQFF

J: TRBJ1-2
V: TRBV20-1
CDR3: CSATQGDGYTF

J: TRBJ2-7
V: TRBV12-3/TRBV12-4
CDR3: CASSLKQQSHEQYF

J: TRBJ2-7
V: TRBV9
CDR3: CASSVGDSNYEQYF

J: TRBJ1-2
V: TRBV6-5
CDR3: CASSYSGWDGYTF

J: TRBJ2-5
V: TRBV28
CDR3: CASLGTLRLGETQYF

J: TRBJ1-5
V: TRBV5-6
CDR3: CASTRGGTPNQPQHF

J: TRBJ2-5
V: TRBV9
CDR3: CASSVGTSGVRETQYF

J: TRBJ1-1
V: TRBV6-4
CDR3: CASSEATNTEAFF

J: TRBJ2-7
V: TRBV7-2
CDR3: CASSFVQGTYEQYF

J: TRBJ2-7
V: TRBV6-5
CDR3: CPPANPSYEQYF

J: TRBJ2-1
V: TRBV3-1
CDR3: CASSQDPPATTNEQFF

J: TRBJ2-7
V: TRBV19
CDR3: CASSRNRNSYEQYF

J: TRBJ2-3
V: TRBV11-2
CDR3: CASSLARLSRGTDTQYF

J: TRBJ2-1
V: TRBV5-1
CDR3: CASSLYASGQSSRNEQFF

J: TRBJ1-5
V: TRBV30
CDR3: CAWSVSGDQPQHF

J: TRBJ2-4
V: TRBV20-1
CDR3: CSARKLLTSGGTVLAKNIQYF